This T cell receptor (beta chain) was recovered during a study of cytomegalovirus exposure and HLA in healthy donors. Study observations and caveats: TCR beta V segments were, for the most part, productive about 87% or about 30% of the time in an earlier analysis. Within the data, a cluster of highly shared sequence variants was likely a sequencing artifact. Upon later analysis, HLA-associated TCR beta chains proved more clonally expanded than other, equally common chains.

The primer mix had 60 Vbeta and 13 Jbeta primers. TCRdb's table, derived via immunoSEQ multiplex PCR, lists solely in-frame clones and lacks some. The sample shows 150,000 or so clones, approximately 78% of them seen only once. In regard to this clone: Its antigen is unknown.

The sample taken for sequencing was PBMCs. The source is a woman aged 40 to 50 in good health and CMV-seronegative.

In DNA, the CDR3 is TGTGCCAGCAGGGCCGACAGGGGGGACATGAACACTGAAGCTTTCTTT. It codes for CASRADRGDMNTEAFF. V is TRBV2 and J is TRBJ1-1, with 9 bases that match TRBD1. Trimming at V came to 6 bases and at J to 0 bases, leaving 8 bases not matched to a gene. This CDR3 has 16 residues. Germline V CDR1 and CDR2: SNHLY, FYNNEI.